This T cell receptor (beta chain) was recorded in a study of T cells after yellow fever vaccination. Study at large: Some fractions had low cell numbers, and these were prepared with SMART-Seq v4 Ultra Low Input.

This clonotype was found many times. Its antigen is as yet unknown. General study findings and limits: Re-detected after boosting: most primary clones, 96% of CD4 and about 89% of CD8.

MiXCR, run by TCRdb on the 5' RACE reads, gives a single entry per CDR3 protein. This table holds more than 120,000 distinct CDR3 sequences, roughly 8% found once. Germline V gene sequence: CDR1 SEHNR, CDR2 FQNEAQ (reference sequence). Trimming pared 5 bases from V and 6 bases from J, leaving 8 bases between. The CDR3 runs to 12 residues. The sequence was obtained from a man aged 25 to 40 who received the YFV17D yellow fever vaccine. The rearrangement joins TRBV7-9 to TRBJ2-1; D uncertain. The source material was CD4+ T cells sorted from PBMCs, sampled 5 days after the yellow fever booster vaccination. CDR3 in amino acids: CASSPQANEQFF. CDR3 in DNA: TGTGCCAGCAGCCCCCAGGCCAATGAGCAGTTCTTC.